This entry is about one TCR beta chain. TCRdb fed the 5' RACE reads into MiXCR, producing one record per CDR3 protein. Of about 260,000 distinct CDR3 sequences detected, over 10% appear once; the ten largest clones hold around 0.55%. This specimen belongs to a study of T cells after yellow fever vaccination. Trimming took off 6 bases at V and 0 bases at J, with 13 bases between the two ends. The CDR3 totals 15 residues. Per the germline V gene, CDR1 is SGHTA and CDR2 is FQGNSA. Sequencing was performed on CD4+ T cells sorted from PBMCs, taken 45 days after the yellow fever booster vaccination. The V and J genes are TRBV7-2 and TRBJ2-3; unclear D gene. This receptor was taken from a man aged 25 to 40 who received the YFV17D yellow fever vaccine. Here the CDR3 reads CASSMIGLSTDTQYF. The DNA of the CDR3 is TGTGCCAGCAGTATGATAGGGTTGAGCACAGATACGCAGTATTTT. Filled out from reference TRBV7-2 and TRBJ2-3, the complete variable domain reads GAGVSQSPSNKVTEKGKDVELRCDPISGHTALYWYRQSLGQGLEFLIYFQGNSAPDKSGLPSDRFSAERTGGSVSTLTIQRTQQEDSAVYLCASSMIGLSTDTQYFGPGTRLTVL.